This T cell receptor (beta chain) was obtained from a study of T cells in Graves' hyperthyroidism and ophthalmopathy. Study results and limitations: In simple terms, a model built on 13 V-J features told ophthalmopathy apart from stable hyperthyroidism.

The germline V and J ends were trimmed by 2 bases and 6 bases, with 11 bases remaining between them. The CDR3 is made up of 14 amino acids. Germline CDR1 is SGHRS and CDR2 is YFSETQ. This clonotype showed up many times. Its antigen is still unknown. It was uncontrolled infection, other autoimmune disease, pregnancy or lactation that excluded patients. Each diagnosis was grounded in clinical symptoms, serum thyroxine and TRAb, thyroid ultrasound, and orbital computed tomography. The PBMCs had their origin in less than 13 ml of fresh peripheral blood. What was amplified from RNA transcripts were TCR beta CDR3 regions. First-round RT-PCR targeting the TCR CDR3 was performed with the HTBI primer set. TCRdb reprocessed the multiplex PCR reads via MiXCR and lists one record per CDR3 protein. The sample lists roughly 350,000 distinct CDR3 sequences; around 13% were seen once.

The sequence was obtained from a middle-aged woman with Graves' ophthalmopathy. The chain recombines TRBV5-1 with TRBJ2-2; a possible D gene is TRBD1 (5 bases). Material for sequencing was blood. CDR3 coding DNA: TGCGCCAGCAGCTTCTCGCAGGGTTCCGGGGAGCTGTTTTTT. Translated, it gives CASSFSQGSGELFF.